The TCR beta chain under discussion was sequenced for a study of blood T cells in healthy people across ages. Whole-study context: Every two T cells gave about one barcoded beta molecule via template switching. Study results and limitations: Unknown donor CMV status possibly confounded expanded clonotype changes.

A remark on this clonotype: Its antigen is not known.

This CDR3 spans 19 amino acids. Germline V gives CDR1 SGHRS, CDR2 YFSETQ. V shed 4 bases and J shed 3 bases, with 26 bases lying between them. Donors were systemically healthy Caucasian individuals from Russia aged about 6 to 100 years. About 10 milliliters was the volume of peripheral blood drawn from each donor. Next came a second PCR, run for roughly 6 to 11 cycles, which used a sample-barcoded 5' primer along with a J-beta primer mix. TCRdb re-derived calls from the 5' RACE reads in MiXCR, one entry per CDR3 protein. Of fewer than 2 million distinct CDR3 sequences listed, roughly two fifths are singletons.

The chain carries TRBV5-1 and TRBJ2-1; tentatively, D is TRBD1 or TRBD2 (5 bases each). The sequenced sample was blood. This clonotype originated in a human donor in good health. CDR3 residues: CASSTSPLRDPKDYNEQFF. The DNA of the CDR3 is TGCGCCAGCAGCACTTCCCCCCTCCGGGACCCCAAGGACTACAATGAGCAGTTCTTC.